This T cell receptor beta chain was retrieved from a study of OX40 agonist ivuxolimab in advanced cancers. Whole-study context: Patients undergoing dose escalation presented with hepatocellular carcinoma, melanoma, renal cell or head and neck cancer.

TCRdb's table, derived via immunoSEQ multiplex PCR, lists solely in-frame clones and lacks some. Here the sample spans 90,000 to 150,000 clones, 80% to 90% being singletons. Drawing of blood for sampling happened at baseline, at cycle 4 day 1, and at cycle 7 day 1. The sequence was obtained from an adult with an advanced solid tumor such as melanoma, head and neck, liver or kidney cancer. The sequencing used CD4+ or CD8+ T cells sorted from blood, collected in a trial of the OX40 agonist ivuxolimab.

CDR3: CASSPPDRDSAKGYTF. CDR3 sequence (DNA): TGTGCCAGCAGCCCTCCCGACAGGGATAGCGCAAAAGGCTACACCTTC. V is TRBV7-9 and J is TRBJ1-2; TRBD1 matches at 7 bases. V lost 5 bases to trimming and J lost 8 bases; unmatched junction nucleotides: 17. Germline CDR1 SEHNR, CDR2 FQNEAQ (reference sequence). This CDR3 is built from 16 residues.